Below are 7 T cell receptor beta chains sequenced from a single sample in a study of CD8+CD57+ T cells in acquired aplastic anemia (dated by TCRdb to between 2017 and 2018). The run used an Illumina HiSeq 2000. Genomic DNA was used as template for profiling of TCR beta VDJ combinations and CDR3 sequences. TCRdb reran the public reads through fastp at Q25 and MiXCR, keeping productive beta chains. Rows with a matching CDR3 protein are joined into one entry that keeps the most common DNA and genes. The sample data list 450,000 to 550,000 distinct CDR3 sequences, and 25% to 40% of these were observed just once. Together, the top ten hold less than 1% of the sample. Patients chosen for sequencing had shown expansion of CD8+CD57+ cells by flow cytometry. The specimen was sorted CD4+, CD8+, or CD8+CD57+ T cells (not recorded which) from PBMCs. These receptors were obtained from a human donor with aplastic anemia.

At least ten counts were recorded for this clonotype. This rearrangement joins TRBV15 to TRBJ1-1; a weak D match, TRBD1 (5 bases). Trimming left V 4 bases short and J 5 bases short, with 14 bases between. The germline V gene has CDR1 LNHNV and CDR2 YYDKDF (reference sequence). This CDR3 is 14 amino acids long. The CDR3 sequence: CATSIRGDWTEAFF. CDR3 nucleotides: TGTGCCACCAGCATCCGGGGGGACTGGACTGAAGCTTTCTTT.

The V call is TRBV29-1, the J call TRBJ1-1, with D perhaps TRBD1 (6 bases). V was shortened by 5 bases and J by 3 bases, with 13 bases between the two germline ends. This CDR3 has 13 amino acids. Germline values: CDR1 SQVTM, CDR2 ANQGSEA. The CDR3 here is CSVLQGRHTEAFF. The CDR3 coding sequence is TGCAGCGTTTTACAGGGAAGGCACACTGAAGCTTTCTTT. The whole variable domain, filled in from reference TRBV29-1 and TRBJ1-1, reads SAVISQKPSRDICQRGTSLTIQCQVDSQVTMMFWYRQQPGQSLTLIATANQGSEATYESGFVIDKFPISRPNLTFSTLTVSNMSPEDSSIYLCSVLQGRHTEAFFGQGTRLTVV.

This clonotype has ten or more counts. The chain combines TRBV20-1 with TRBJ2-5, with 7 bases fitting TRBD1. The CDR3 loop spans 13 amino acids. CDR1 is DFQATT and CDR2 is SNEGSKA in the germline V gene (reference sequence). V trimming: 4 bases; J trimming: 5 bases; junction bases outside the gene matches: 7. CDR3 sequence: CSAMKTGPETQYF. CDR3 bases: TGCAGTGCTATGAAGACAGGGCCTGAGACCCAGTACTTC.

Many counts were recorded for this clonotype. The genes are TRBV29-1 and TRBJ2-1, with TRBD2 matching over 9 bases. V trimming: 4 bases; J trimming: 4 bases; junction bases outside the gene matches: 5. The CDR3 length is 14 residues. Germline assignment: CDR1 SQVTM and CDR2 ANQGSEA. CDR3 amino acids: CSVVSSGRYNEQFF. Written as DNA, the CDR3 is TGCAGCGTTGTTTCGAGCGGGAGGTACAATGAGCAGTTCTTC.

A few counts support this clonotype. V gene TRBV11-1 combines with J gene TRBJ1-4, with 9 positions matching TRBD1. Per germline, CDR1 SGHAT and CDR2 FQDESV (reference sequence). Trimming at V came to 5 bases and at J to 0 bases, leaving 4 bases not matched to a gene. The CDR3 runs 16 residues. The CDR3 here is CASSPGQGSTNEKLFF. CDR3 nucleotides: TGTGCCAGCAGCCCCGGACAGGGGTCAACTAATGAAAAACTGTTTTTT.

A note on this clonotype: Possible read error: a much larger clone is one base away. The V call is TRBV2, the J call TRBJ1-5; maybe TRBD1 (6 bases). The CDR3 covers 13 residues. Per the germline V gene, CDR1 is SNHLY and CDR2 is FYNNEI. The V gene lost 7 bases and the J gene lost 6 bases, with 13 bases spanning the gap. Here the CDR3 DNA reads TGTGCCAGCACCCAAAGGGGGGGTCAGCCCCAGCATTTT. Translating gives CASTQRGGQPQHF.

This clonotype showed up many times. The chain is built from TRBV10-3 and TRBJ2-7, with D hard to call. The CDR3 consists of 13 residues. Looked up from germline, CDR1 is ENHRY and CDR2 is SYGVKD. The ends were cut back, 4 bases at V and 2 bases at J, with 9 bases in the middle. CDR3 loop: CAISVTRTYEQYF. Here the CDR3 DNA reads TGTGCCATCAGTGTGACAAGGACCTACGAGCAGTACTTC.